Below, 28 T cell receptor beta chains from the same sample are listed, as sequenced in a study of shared clonotypes between healthy human individuals (dated by TCRdb to the early 2020s). CD8 naive samples were obtained by positive selection for CCR7 among CD45RO-negative cells, yielding a CD45RA+CCR7+ population from which TemRA cells were excluded. Library preparation was by the immunoSEQ multiplex PCR assay. TCRdb's version of the immuneACCESS table is confined to in-frame rearrangements and falls short of the full clone set. An unresolved V gene accounts for under half of the shortfall where checked; the remainder is of unknown origin. Recorded for this sample are 600,000 or so clones; 85% to 95% of them occurred a single time. Together, the top ten hold about 0.11% of the sample. The material sequenced was naive CD8+ T cells sorted from blood. The cell subset or site label corresponds to: CD45RA+CCR7+. The receptor set was obtained from a woman in her 30s in good health.

This sequence joins TRBV9 and TRBJ2-7, with TRBD1 identical over 9 bases. V was pared by 4 bases and J by 1 base, with 12 bases of the junction left unmatched. Looked up from germline, CDR1 is SGDLS and CDR2 is YYNGEE. The CDR3 extends over 17 amino acids. The CDR3 DNA is TGTGCCAGCAGCCCCCACAGGGGGACAGGGCTATCCTACGAGCAGTACTTC. Translation gives CASSPHRGTGLSYEQYF.

This clone was counted once. The chain links TRBV2 to TRBJ1-2, with 10 bases that match TRBD1. CDR1 and CDR2 from the germline V gene are SNHLY and FYNNEI. J lost 5 bases, V lost 7 bases, and 13 bases had no gene match. The CDR3 sequence is 16 residues long. This CDR3 is CASKALTGGKGYGYTF. The DNA of the CDR3 is TGTGCCAGCAAAGCGCTGACAGGGGGCAAGGGGTATGGCTACACCTTC.

V is TRBV7-9 and J is TRBJ1-4, with a weak D call TRBD1 (5 bases). The CDR3 runs to 15 residues. Germline assignment: CDR1 SEHNR and CDR2 FQNEAQ (reference sequence). Trimming removed 4 bases at V and 0 bases at J, with 9 bases between. This chain's CDR3 is CASSSGTSTNEKLFF. DNA for the CDR3: TGTGCCAGCAGCTCAGGGACCTCAACTAATGAAAAACTGTTTTTT.

The chain joins TRBV7-6 to TRBJ2-3; 14 nucleotides agree with TRBD2. The CDR3 is 15 residues long. Germline V CDR1 and CDR2: SGHVS, FNYEAQ. The J segment lost 7 bases and the V segment lost 5 bases, leaving 5 bases of the junction unmatched. DNA for the CDR3: TGTGCCAGCAGCCCAGGGACTAGCGGGAGTTATACGCAGTATTTT. It codes for CASSPGTSGSYTQYF.

A single count supports this clone. V gene TRBV5-6 combines with J gene TRBJ2-2; D remains ambiguous. Trimming took off 2 bases at V and 5 bases at J, with 13 bases between the two ends. The CDR3 loop spans 15 amino acids. The germline CDR1 and CDR2 sequences are SGHDT and YYEEEE. CDR3 amino acids: CASSFLGLSTGELFF. In nucleotides, the CDR3 is TGTGCCAGCAGCTTTCTCGGGCTAAGTACCGGGGAGCTGTTTTTT. The full variable domain, in which reference TRBV5-6 and TRBJ2-2 provide the parts outside the CDR3, is DAGVTQSPTHLIKTRGQQVTLRCSPKSGHDTVSWYQQALGQGPQFIFQYYEEEERQRGNFPDRFSGHQFPNYSSELNVNALLLGDSALYLCASSFLGLSTGELFFGEGSRLTVL.

The chain links TRBV29-1 to TRBJ2-7, with 7 bases identical to TRBD1. CDR1 is SQVTM, CDR2 ANQGSEA, per germline. V lost 4 bases and J lost 2; bases outside the gene matches: 11. CDR3 length equals 15 residues. In nucleotides, the CDR3 is TGCAGCGTTGTCGGCCTACTTGGGACAGCCTACGAGCAGTACTTC. Translating it yields CSVVGLLGTAYEQYF.

This clone appeared once. The genes are TRBV5-4 and TRBJ2-1; D unresolved. Germline lookup yields CDR1 SGHNT and CDR2 YYREEE (reference sequence). Trimming pared 1 base from V and 9 bases from J, leaving 11 bases between. The CDR3 covers 13 residues. CDR3 amino acids: CASSLSGSSEQFF. CDR3 nucleotide sequence: TGTGCCAGCAGCTTGTCCGGCTCCTCTGAGCAGTTCTTC.

DNA of the CDR3: TGTGCCGCTGGGGGGCTGACCTACGAGCAGTACTTC. Translated, it gives CAAGGLTYEQYF. The chain combines TRBV6-1 with TRBJ2-7; the D call may be TRBD1 or TRBD2 (6 bases each). The CDR3 has 12 residues. Germline CDR1 MNHNS, CDR2 SASEGT. Trimming stripped 11 bases from V and 2 bases from J, with 13 bases between.

The chain carries TRBV27 and TRBJ2-7, with 9 bases lining up with TRBD2. V was pared by 3 bases and J by 3 bases, with 6 bases of the junction left unmatched. CDR3 length: 15 residues. Germline CDR1 reads MNHEY; CDR2 reads SMNVEV (reference sequence). This chain's CDR3 is CASSLDSGSFYEQYF. The CDR3 nucleotides read TGTGCCAGCAGTTTGGATAGCGGGAGCTTCTACGAGCAGTACTTC.

This sequence joins TRBV29-1 and TRBJ2-1, with D possibly TRBD1 on 5 matching bases. V shed 8 bases and J shed 5 bases, with 19 bases lying between them. The CDR3 runs to 14 residues. CDR1 and CDR2 (germline): SQVTM, ANQGSEA. The CDR3 nucleotides are TGCAGCTCCCCCCGGCCAGGGCCTAACAATGAGCAGTTCTTC. Translated, it gives CSSPRPGPNNEQFF.

The gene calls are TRBV5-4 and TRBJ2-3; D might be TRBD2 (6 bases). The germline gives CDR1 SGHNT, CDR2 YYREEE (reference sequence). V gave up 4 bases and J gave up 4 bases, with 10 bases separating them. This CDR3 is 13 amino acids long. The CDR3: CASSPGVPDTQYF. CDR3 sequence (DNA): TGTGCCAGCAGCCCGGGGGTACCAGATACGCAGTATTTT.

The chain carries TRBV28 and TRBJ2-7; possible D gene TRBD1, 5 bases. V was trimmed by 6 bases and J by 4 bases, leaving 22 bases between them. The V gene's germline CDR1 is MDHEN and CDR2 SYDVKM. The CDR3 extends over 16 amino acids. The DNA of the CDR3 is TGTGCCAGCAGGACCTTAAGGGGCGCCCTTTGGTACGAGCAGTACTTC. Encoded protein: CASRTLRGALWYEQYF.

The chain employs TRBV28 and TRBJ2-1; 8 nucleotides align to TRBD1. Looked up from germline, CDR1 is MDHEN and CDR2 is SYDVKM. The J segment lost 1 base and the V segment lost 6 bases, leaving 8 bases of the junction unmatched. There are 16 residues in the CDR3. The CDR3 protein is CASSSDRELSYNEQFF. The CDR3 DNA is TGTGCCAGCAGCTCGGACAGGGAGCTTTCCTACAATGAGCAGTTCTTC.

J is TRBJ2-7 and V is TRBV28; D not resolved. The CDR3 is made up of 13 amino acids. Germline assignment: CDR1 MDHEN and CDR2 SYDVKM. V was trimmed by 2 bases and J by 3 bases, leaving 8 bases between them. CDR3 amino acids: CASSLLRLYEQYF. DNA of the CDR3: TGTGCCAGCAGTTTACTAAGGCTCTACGAGCAGTACTTC.

This chain connects TRBV2 to TRBJ2-7, with D uncertain. This CDR3 contains 14 residues. Germline V gene sequence: CDR1 SNHLY, CDR2 FYNNEI. The V and J ends lost 6 bases and 4 bases respectively, with 16 bases between them. CDR3 amino acids: CASSLYTNQYEQYF. CDR3 in DNA: TGTGCCAGCAGCCTCTACACAAATCAGTACGAGCAGTACTTC. Drawing the rest from reference TRBV2 and TRBJ2-7, the complete variable domain is EPEVTQTPSHQVTQMGQEVILRCVPISNHLYFYWYRQILGQKVEFLVSFYNNEISEKSEIFDDQFSVERPDGSNFTLKIRSTKLEDSAMYFCASSLYTNQYEQYFGPGTRLTVT.

The J gene is TRBJ2-7, the V gene TRBV27; 10 bases agree with TRBD2. The germline V gene has CDR1 MNHEY and CDR2 SMNVEV (reference sequence). The V segment lost 3 bases and the J segment 3 bases; nucleotides outside the gene matches: 8. The CDR3 covers 16 residues. CDR3 sequence reads: CASSLSASGSFYEQYF. The CDR3 DNA sequence: TGTGCCAGCAGTTTGAGTGCTAGCGGGAGTTTCTACGAGCAGTACTTC.

The chain links TRBV9 to TRBJ2-1; D is possibly TRBD1 (6 bases). From germline, CDR1 is SGDLS and CDR2 YYNGEE. V was clipped by 0 bases and J by 5 bases, with 12 bases between them. The CDR3 is 15 amino acids. In nucleotides, the CDR3 is TGTGCCAGCAGCGTAGGCCAGGGGAGCAACAATGAGCAGTTCTTC. Residues: CASSVGQGSNNEQFF. The whole variable domain, remainder taken from reference TRBV9 and TRBJ2-1, is DSGVTQTPKHLITATGQRVTLRCSPRSGDLSVYWYQQSLDQGLQFLIQYYNGEERAKGNILERFSAQQFPDLHSELNLSSLELGDSALYFCASSVGQGSNNEQFFGPGTRLTVL.

CDR3 sequence (DNA): TGTGCCAGCAGCGCAGTCTCCTACGAGCAGTACTTC. It translates to CASSAVSYEQYF. This sequence joins TRBV5-6 and TRBJ2-7; D is unclear. V lost 4 bases and J lost 0, with 5 bases in between. Per the germline V gene, CDR1 is SGHDT and CDR2 is YYEEEE. The CDR3 is 12 amino acids.

The chain joins TRBV9 to TRBJ1-4, with D perhaps TRBD1 (5 bases). The CDR3 covers 16 residues. V dropped 0 bases and J dropped 0 bases, with 9 bases sitting between them. Germline assignment: CDR1 SGDLS and CDR2 YYNGEE. CDR3 bases: TGTGCCAGCAGCGTAGAGGGGACCCCAACTAATGAAAAACTGTTTTTT. Translating gives CASSVEGTPTNEKLFF.

The gene calls are TRBV20-1 and TRBJ2-1, with D possibly matching TRBD1 (5 bases). Germline assignment: CDR1 DFQATT and CDR2 SNEGSKA (reference sequence). The germline V and J ends were trimmed by 8 bases and 9 bases, with 11 bases remaining between them. The CDR3 has 10 amino acids. For the CDR3, the DNA is TGCAGTTCCCGAAGGGGTGAGCAGTTCTTC. Its translation is CSSRRGEQFF.

This chain joins TRBV29-1 and TRBJ2-7, with D possibly being TRBD1 (6 bases). The CDR3 is made up of 13 amino acids. Germline values: CDR1 SQVTM, CDR2 ANQGSEA. V lost 6 bases and J lost 0, with 12 bases in between. DNA of the CDR3: TGCAGCGTCGGGACACCCAACTCCTACGAGCAGTACTTC. As protein: CSVGTPNSYEQYF.

The V and J genes are TRBV23-1 and TRBJ1-1; 9 positions match TRBD1. TRBV23-1 is known as an ORF, though its function is uncertain. Trimming removed 9 bases from V and 1 base from J; junction bases left unmatched: 21. The CDR3 is 19 amino acids. The chain's CDR3 is CARPFANRGRLWRNTEAFF. As DNA, the CDR3 is TGCGCCAGGCCCTTCGCCAACAGGGGGCGGCTTTGGAGGAACACTGAAGCTTTCTTT.

The rearrangement uses TRBV5-4 and TRBJ2-3, with 7 bases matching TRBD2. CDR1 and CDR2 from the germline V gene are SGHNT and YYREEE (reference sequence). The CDR3 contains 15 residues. V trimming: 4 bases; J trimming: 1 base; junction bases outside the gene matches: 6. CDR3 amino acids: CASSLGSGGTDTQYF. The CDR3 coding sequence is TGTGCCAGCAGCCTGGGGAGCGGGGGCACAGATACGCAGTATTTT.

The V call is TRBV5-8, the J call TRBJ1-5; tentatively, D is TRBD1 (5 bases). This CDR3 is 16 amino acids long. With 4 bases removed from V and 7 bases from J, the gap between germline ends came to 21 bases. Germline values: CDR1 SGHTS, CDR2 YDEGEE. The CDR3 DNA follows: TGTGCCAGCAGCGGCTCCGGGACCTCTAAATGGCAGCCCCAGCATTTT. Its protein product is CASSGSGTSKWQPQHF.

This sequence joins TRBV19 and TRBJ2-7; 8 bases fit TRBD1. Germline trimming cut 6 bases from V and 4 bases from J; bases unmatched to any gene: 5. The CDR3 length is 13 residues. Per germline, CDR1 LNHDA and CDR2 SQIVND (reference sequence). This CDR3 reads CASSKGQVYEQYF. The CDR3 region has the DNA TGTGCCAGTAGCAAGGGACAGGTATACGAGCAGTACTTC.

The chain links TRBV29-1 to TRBJ2-3; possibly TRBD2 for D (7 bases). The germline V gene has CDR1 SQVTM and CDR2 ANQGSEA. The CDR3 is 15 amino acids. V dropped 3 bases and J dropped 2 bases, with 15 bases sitting between them. The CDR3 nucleotides read TGCAGCGTTGAGAGGGGGGGAGGATTCACAGATACGCAGTATTTT. It is translated as CSVERGGGFTDTQYF.

The chain has TRBV27 and TRBJ2-2; TRBD2 matches 10 bases. CDR1 is MNHEY, CDR2 SMNVEV, per germline (reference sequence). The CDR3 extends over 16 amino acids. Trimming took 8 bases from V and 4 from J; bases not matched to a gene: 10. For the CDR3, the DNA is TGTGCCAGCTCTTCGGCTAGCGGGAGACTCACCGGGGAGCTGTTTTTT. Protein product: CASSSASGRLTGELFF.

This clone turned up a few times. This chain's CDR3 is CASGLGQDNEQFF. CDR3 DNA sequence: TGTGCCAGCGGTCTTGGACAGGACAATGAGCAGTTCTTC. The chain carries TRBV28 and TRBJ2-1; 7 nucleotides match TRBD1. Losses at the gene ends were 8 bases for V and 5 bases for J; bases not matched to a gene: 6. The CDR3 is 13 residues long. Germline values: CDR1 MDHEN, CDR2 SYDVKM.